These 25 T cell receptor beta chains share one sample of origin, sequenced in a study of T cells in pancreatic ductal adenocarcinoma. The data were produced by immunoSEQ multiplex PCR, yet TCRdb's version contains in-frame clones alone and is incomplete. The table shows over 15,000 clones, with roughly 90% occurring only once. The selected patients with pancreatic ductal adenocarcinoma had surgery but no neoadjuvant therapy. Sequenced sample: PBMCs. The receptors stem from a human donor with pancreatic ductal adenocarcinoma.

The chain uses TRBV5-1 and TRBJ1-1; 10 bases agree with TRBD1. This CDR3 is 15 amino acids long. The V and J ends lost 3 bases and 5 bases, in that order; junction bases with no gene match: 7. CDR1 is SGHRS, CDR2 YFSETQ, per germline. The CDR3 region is CASSSGQGTKTEAFF. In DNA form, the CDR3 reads TGCGCCAGCAGCTCGGGACAGGGGACGAAAACTGAAGCTTTCTTT.

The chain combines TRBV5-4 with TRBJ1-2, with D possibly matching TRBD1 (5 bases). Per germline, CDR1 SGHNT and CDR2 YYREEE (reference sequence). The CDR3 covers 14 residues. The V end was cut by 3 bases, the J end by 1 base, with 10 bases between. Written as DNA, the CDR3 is TGTGCCAGCAGCTCGGACATTCATAACTATGGCTACACCTTC. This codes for CASSSDIHNYGYTF.

The CDR3 here is CASSLTGSVAETQYF. Here the CDR3 DNA reads TGTGCCAGCAGCTTAACGGGCAGTGTCGCGGAGACCCAGTACTTC. This chain links TRBV7-3 with TRBJ2-5; D not certain. Germline CDR1 and CDR2: SGHTA and FQGTGA. The CDR3 contains 15 residues. The V end was cut by 0 bases, the J end by 5 bases, with 13 bases between.

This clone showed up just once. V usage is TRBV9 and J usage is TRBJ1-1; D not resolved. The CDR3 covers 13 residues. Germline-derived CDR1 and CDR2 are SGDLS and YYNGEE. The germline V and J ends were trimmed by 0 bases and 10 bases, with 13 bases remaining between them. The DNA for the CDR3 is TGTGCCAGCAGCGTAGAGGGAGGGCAGGCAGCTTTCTTT. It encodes CASSVEGGQAAFF.

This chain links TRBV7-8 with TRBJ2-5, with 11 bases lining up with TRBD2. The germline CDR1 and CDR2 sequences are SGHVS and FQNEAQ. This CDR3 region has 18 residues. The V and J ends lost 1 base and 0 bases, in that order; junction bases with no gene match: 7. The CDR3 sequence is CASSLESLAGGNQETQYF. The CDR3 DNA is TGTGCCAGCAGCTTAGAATCCCTAGCGGGGGGTAACCAAGAGACCCAGTACTTC. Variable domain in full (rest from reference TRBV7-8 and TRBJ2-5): GAGVSQSPRYKVAKRGQDVALRCDPISGHVSLFWYQQALGQGPEFLTYFQNEAQLDKSGLPSDRFFAERPEGSVSTLKIQRTQQEDSAVYLCASSLESLAGGNQETQYFGPGTRLLVL.

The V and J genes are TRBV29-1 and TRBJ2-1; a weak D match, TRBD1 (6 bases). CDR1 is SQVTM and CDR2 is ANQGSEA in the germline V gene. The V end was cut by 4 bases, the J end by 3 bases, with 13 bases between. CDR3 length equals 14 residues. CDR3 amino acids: CSVGGSGDYNEQFF. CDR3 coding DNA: TGCAGCGTTGGAGGGTCAGGGGACTACAATGAGCAGTTCTTC.

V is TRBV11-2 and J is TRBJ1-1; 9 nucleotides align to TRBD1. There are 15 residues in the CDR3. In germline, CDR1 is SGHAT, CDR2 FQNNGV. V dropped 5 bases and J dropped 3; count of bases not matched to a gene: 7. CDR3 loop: CASSRTGVGDTEAFF. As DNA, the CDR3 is TGTGCCAGCAGCCGGACAGGGGTTGGGGACACTGAAGCTTTCTTT.

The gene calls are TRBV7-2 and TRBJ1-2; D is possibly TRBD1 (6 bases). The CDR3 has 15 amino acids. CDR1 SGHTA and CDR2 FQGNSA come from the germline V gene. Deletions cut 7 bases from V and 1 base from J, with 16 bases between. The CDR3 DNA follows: TGTGCCAGCAACATACCCGAACAGGGTAACTATGGCTACACCTTC. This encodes CASNIPEQGNYGYTF.

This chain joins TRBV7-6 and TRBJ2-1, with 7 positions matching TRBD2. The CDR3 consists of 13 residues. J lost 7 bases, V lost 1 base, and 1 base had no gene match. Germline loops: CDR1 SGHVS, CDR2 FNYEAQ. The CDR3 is CASSLVGGNEQFF. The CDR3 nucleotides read TGTGCCAGCAGCTTAGTGGGGGGGAATGAGCAGTTCTTC.

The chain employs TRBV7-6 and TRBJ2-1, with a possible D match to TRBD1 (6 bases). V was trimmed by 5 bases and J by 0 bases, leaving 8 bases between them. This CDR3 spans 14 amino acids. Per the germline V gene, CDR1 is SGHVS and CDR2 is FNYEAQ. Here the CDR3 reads CASSEQGSYNEQFF. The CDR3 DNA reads TGTGCCAGCAGCGAACAGGGCTCCTACAATGAGCAGTTCTTC. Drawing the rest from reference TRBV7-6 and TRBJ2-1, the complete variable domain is GAGVSQSPRYKVTKRGQDVALRCDPISGHVSLYWYRQALGQGPEFLTYFNYEAQQDKSGLPNDRFSAERPEGSISTLTIQRTEQRDSAMYRCASSEQGSYNEQFFGPGTRLTVL.

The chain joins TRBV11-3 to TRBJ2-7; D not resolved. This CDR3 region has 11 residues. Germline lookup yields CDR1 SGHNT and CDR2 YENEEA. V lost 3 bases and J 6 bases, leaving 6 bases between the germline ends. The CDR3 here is CASSFSFEQYF. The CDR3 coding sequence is TGTGCCAGCAGCTTTTCTTTCGAGCAGTACTTC.

DNA for the CDR3: TGCGCCAGCAGCTTGGACAGCTCTGGAAACACCATATATTTT. It is translated as CASSLDSSGNTIYF. This chain connects TRBV5-1 to TRBJ1-3; D is uncertain. Trimming stripped 0 bases from V and 0 bases from J, with 4 bases between. This CDR3 has 14 residues. Germline CDR1 SGHRS, CDR2 YFSETQ.

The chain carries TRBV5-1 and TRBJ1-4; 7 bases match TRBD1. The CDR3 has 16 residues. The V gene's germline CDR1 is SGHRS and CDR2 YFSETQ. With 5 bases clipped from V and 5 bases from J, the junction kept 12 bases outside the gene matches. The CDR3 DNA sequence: TGCGCCAGCAGTATCACGATCCAGGGGGGAAATGAAAAACTGTTTTTT. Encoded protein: CASSITIQGGNEKLFF.

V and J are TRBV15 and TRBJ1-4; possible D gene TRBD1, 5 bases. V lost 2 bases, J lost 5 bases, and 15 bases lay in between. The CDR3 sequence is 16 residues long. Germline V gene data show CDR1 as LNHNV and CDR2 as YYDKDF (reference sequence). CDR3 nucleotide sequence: TGTGCCACCAGCAGAAGAGCGAGACAGTTAAATGAAAAACTGTTTTTT. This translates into CATSRRARQLNEKLFF.

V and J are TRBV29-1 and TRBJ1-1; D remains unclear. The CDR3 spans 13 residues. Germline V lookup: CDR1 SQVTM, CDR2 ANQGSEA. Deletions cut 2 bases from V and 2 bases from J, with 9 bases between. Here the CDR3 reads CSVEYKYNTEAFF. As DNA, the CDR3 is TGCAGCGTTGAATACAAGTATAACACTGAAGCTTTCTTT.

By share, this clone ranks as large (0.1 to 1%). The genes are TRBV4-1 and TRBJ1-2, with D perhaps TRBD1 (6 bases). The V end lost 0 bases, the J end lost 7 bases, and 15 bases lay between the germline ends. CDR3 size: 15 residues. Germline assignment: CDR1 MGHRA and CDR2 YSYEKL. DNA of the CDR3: TGCGCCAGCAGCCAAGAGTCAACAGGGTTATCTGGCTACACCTTC. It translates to CASSQESTGLSGYTF.

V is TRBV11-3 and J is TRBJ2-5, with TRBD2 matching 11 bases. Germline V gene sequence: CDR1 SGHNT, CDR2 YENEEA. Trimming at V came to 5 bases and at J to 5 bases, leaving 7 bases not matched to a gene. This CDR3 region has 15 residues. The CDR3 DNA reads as TGTGCCAGCAGCCGTCCTAGCGGGGGGTCGGAGACCCAGTACTTC. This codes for CASSRPSGGSETQYF.

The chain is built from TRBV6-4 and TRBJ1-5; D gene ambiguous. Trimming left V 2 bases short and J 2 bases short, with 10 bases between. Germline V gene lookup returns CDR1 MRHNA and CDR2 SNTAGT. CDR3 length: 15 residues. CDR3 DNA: TGTGCCAGCAGTGACGGGGAGGTCGGCAATCAGCCCCAGCATTTT. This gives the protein CASSDGEVGNQPQHF.

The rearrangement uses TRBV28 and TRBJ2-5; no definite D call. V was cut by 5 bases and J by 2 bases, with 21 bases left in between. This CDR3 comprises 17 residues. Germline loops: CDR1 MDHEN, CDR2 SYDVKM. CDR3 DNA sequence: TGTGCCAGCAGTAGACTTAGTGCCCGCCTCCCACAAGAGACCCAGTACTTC. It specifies CASSRLSARLPQETQYF.

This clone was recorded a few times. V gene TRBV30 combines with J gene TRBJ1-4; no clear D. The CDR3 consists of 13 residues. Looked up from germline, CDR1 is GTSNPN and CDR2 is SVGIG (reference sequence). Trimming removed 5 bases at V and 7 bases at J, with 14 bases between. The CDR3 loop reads CAWEVGGGEKLFF. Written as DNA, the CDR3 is TGTGCCTGGGAGGTCGGCGGAGGTGAAAAACTGTTTTTT. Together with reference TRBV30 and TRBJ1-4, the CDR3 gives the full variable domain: SQTIHQWPATLVQPVGSPLSLECTVEGTSNPNLYWYRQAAGRGLQLLFYSVGIGQISSEVPQNLSASRPQDRQFILSSKKLLLSDSGFYLCAWEVGGGEKLFFGSGTQLSVL.

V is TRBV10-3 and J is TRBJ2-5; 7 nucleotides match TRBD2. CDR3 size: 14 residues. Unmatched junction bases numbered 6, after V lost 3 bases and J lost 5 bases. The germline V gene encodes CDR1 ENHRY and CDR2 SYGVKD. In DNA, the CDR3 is TGTGCCATCAGTGATGGTAGCGGGTGGGAGACCCAGTACTTC. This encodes CAISDGSGWETQYF.

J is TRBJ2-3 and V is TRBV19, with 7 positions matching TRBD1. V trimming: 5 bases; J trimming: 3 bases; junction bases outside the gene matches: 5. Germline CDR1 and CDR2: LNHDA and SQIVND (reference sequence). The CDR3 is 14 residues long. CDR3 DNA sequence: TGTGCCAGTAGTTGGCCAGGGGGTACAGATACGCAGTATTTT. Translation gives CASSWPGGTDTQYF. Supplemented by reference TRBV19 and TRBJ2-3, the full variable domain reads DGGITQSPKYLFRKEGQNVTLSCEQNLNHDAMYWYRQDPGQGLRLIYYSQIVNDFQKGDIAEGYSVSREKKESFPLTVTSAQKNPTAFYLCASSWPGGTDTQYFGPGTRLTVL.

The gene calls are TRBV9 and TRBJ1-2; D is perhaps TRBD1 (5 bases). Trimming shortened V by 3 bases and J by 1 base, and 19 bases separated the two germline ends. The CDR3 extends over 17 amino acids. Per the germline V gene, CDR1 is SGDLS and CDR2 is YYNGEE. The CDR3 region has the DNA TGTGCCAGCAGCGCGCTACCGCTCGGGGGGAATAACTATGGCTACACCTTC. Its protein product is CASSALPLGGNNYGYTF.

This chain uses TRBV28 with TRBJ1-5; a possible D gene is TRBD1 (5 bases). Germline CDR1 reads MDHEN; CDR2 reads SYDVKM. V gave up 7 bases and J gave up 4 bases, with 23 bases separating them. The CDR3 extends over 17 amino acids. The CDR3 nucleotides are TGTGCCAGCACCGTCAACCCGGGGGGGGGTTTTAATCAGCCCCAGCATTTT. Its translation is CASTVNPGGGFNQPQHF.

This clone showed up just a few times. The CDR3 here is CASSSDSYGYTF. CDR3 nucleotides: TGTGCCAGCAGCTCGGACAGCTATGGCTACACCTTC. The chain carries TRBV5-4 and TRBJ1-2; tentatively, D is TRBD1 (6 bases). V lost 3 bases, J lost 4 bases, and 7 bases lay in between. This CDR3 region has 12 residues. The germline gives CDR1 SGHNT, CDR2 YYREEE (reference sequence).